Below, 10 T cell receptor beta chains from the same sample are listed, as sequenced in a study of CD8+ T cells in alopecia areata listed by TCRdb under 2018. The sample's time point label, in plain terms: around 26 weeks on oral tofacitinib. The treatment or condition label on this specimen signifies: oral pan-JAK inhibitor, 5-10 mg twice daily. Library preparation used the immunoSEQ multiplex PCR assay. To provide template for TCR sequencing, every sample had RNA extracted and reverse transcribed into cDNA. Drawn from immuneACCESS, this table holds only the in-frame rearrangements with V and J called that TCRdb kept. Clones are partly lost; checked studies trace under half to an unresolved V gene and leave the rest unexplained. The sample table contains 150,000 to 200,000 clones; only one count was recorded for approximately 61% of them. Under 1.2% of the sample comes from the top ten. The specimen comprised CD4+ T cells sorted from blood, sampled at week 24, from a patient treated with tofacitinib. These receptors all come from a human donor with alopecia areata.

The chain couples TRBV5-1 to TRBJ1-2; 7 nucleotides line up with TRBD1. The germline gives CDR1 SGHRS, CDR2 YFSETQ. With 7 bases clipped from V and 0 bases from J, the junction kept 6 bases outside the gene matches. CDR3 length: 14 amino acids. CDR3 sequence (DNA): TGCGCCAGCTCCTGGGACAGAACTAACTATGGCTACACCTTC. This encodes CASSWDRTNYGYTF.

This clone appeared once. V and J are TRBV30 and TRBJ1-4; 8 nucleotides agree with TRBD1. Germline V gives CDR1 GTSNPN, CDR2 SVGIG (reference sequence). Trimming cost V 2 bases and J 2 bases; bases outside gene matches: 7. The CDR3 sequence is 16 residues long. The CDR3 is CAWSTGQGATNEKLFF. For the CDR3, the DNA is TGTGCCTGGAGTACTGGACAGGGCGCGACTAATGAAAAACTGTTTTTT.

The CDR3 loop is CASYRDRGYHTQYF. The CDR3 DNA follows: TGTGCCAGCTACCGGGACAGGGGGTATCATACGCAGTATTTT. V usage is TRBV6-1 and J usage is TRBJ2-3, with TRBD1 identical over 11 bases. The germline CDR1 and CDR2 sequences are MNHNS and SASEGT. This CDR3 has 14 amino acids. J gave up 7 bases and V 8 bases, and 8 bases lay outside the gene matches.

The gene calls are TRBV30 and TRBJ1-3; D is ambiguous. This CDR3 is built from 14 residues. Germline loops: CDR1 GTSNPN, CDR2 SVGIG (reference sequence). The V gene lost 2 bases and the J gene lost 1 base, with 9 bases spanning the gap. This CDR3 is CAWSPYRSGNTIYF. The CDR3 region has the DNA TGTGCCTGGAGTCCGTACCGATCTGGAAACACCATATATTTT.

The chain's CDR3 is CASSFRQGANNSPLHF. The CDR3 DNA is TGTGCCAGCAGCTTTCGGCAGGGGGCTAATAATTCACCCCTCCACTTT. V is TRBV5-6 and J is TRBJ1-6; 8 nucleotides align to TRBD1. The V and J ends lost 2 bases and 5 bases, in that order; junction bases with no gene match: 6. CDR3 size: 16 residues. Germline lookup yields CDR1 SGHDT and CDR2 YYEEEE.

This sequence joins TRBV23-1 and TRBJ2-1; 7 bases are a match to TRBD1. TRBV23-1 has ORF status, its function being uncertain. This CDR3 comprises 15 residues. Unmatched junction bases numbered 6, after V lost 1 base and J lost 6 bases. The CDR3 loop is CASSQLQGRPNEQFF. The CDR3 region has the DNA TGCGCCAGCAGTCAATTACAGGGGCGTCCCAATGAGCAGTTCTTC.

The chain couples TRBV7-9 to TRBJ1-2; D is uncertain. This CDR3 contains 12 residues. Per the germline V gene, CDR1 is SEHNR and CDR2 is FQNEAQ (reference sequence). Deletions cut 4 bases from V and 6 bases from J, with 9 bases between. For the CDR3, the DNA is TGTGCCAGCAGCTCTGACACGGATGGCTACACCTTC. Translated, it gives CASSSDTDGYTF.

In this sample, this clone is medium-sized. CDR3 in amino acids: CASSLRGPAMDTQYF. The CDR3 DNA follows: TGTGCCAGCAGCTTAAGGGGACCAGCGATGGATACGCAGTATTTT. This chain links TRBV7-3 with TRBJ2-3, with D perhaps assigned TRBD1 or TRBD2 (5 bases each). V dropped 1 base and J dropped 6 bases, with 14 bases sitting between them. The germline CDR1 and CDR2 sequences are SGHTA and FQGTGA. This CDR3 comprises 15 residues.

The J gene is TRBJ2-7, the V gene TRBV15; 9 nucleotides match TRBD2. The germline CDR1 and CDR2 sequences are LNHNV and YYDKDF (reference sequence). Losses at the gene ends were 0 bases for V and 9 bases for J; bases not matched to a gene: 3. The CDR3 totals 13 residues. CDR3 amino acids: CATSRDAGGTQYF. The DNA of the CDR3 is TGTGCCACCAGCAGAGATGCGGGGGGGACGCAGTACTTC.

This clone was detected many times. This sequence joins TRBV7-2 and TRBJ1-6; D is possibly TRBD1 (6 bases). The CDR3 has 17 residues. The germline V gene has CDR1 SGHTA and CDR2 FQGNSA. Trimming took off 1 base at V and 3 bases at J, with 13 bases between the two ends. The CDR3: CASSLGAQGNYNSPLHF. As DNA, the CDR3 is TGTGCCAGCAGCTTAGGCGCTCAGGGGAACTATAATTCACCCCTCCACTTT.